The T cell receptor beta chain under discussion was sequenced for a study of T cell changes during pregnancy in multiple sclerosis. J was trimmed by 7 bases and V by 0 bases; bases with no gene match: 8. Germline loops: CDR1 SGHTA, CDR2 FQGNSA. The CDR3 spans 16 residues. The data were produced by immunoSEQ multiplex PCR, yet TCRdb's version contains in-frame clones alone and is incomplete. The sample includes around 63,000 clones, roughly nine tenths of them seen just once. This receptor was taken from a female donor in good health, enrolled as a control in a pregnancy study. Material: peripheral blood, obtained in the third trimester of pregnancy. The genes are TRBV7-2 and TRBJ1-5; 8 nucleotides agree with TRBD1. CDR3 nucleotide sequence: TGTGCCAGCAGCTTAGCCGGCAGGGGGCGATTCCAGCCCCAGCATTTT. This codes for CASSLAGRGRFQPQHF.